The entry that follows covers one T cell receptor (beta chain) sequence. Libraries were prepared by immunoSEQ multiplex PCR; TCRdb keeps only in-frame clonotypes and omits some of them. The table has 200,000 or so clones, around 94% seen once; the top ten hold approximately 1.4%. The data were taken from a study of control samples from healthy donors and cancer patients. The specimen sequenced was blood. The TCR was taken from a man between 50 and 59 years old in good health.

CDR3 in DNA: TGCAGCGTTGTGGACAGGGGGCCTAACTATGGCTACACCTTC. Translation: CSVVDRGPNYGYTF. This chain links TRBV29-1 with TRBJ1-2; 11 bases are a match to TRBD1. The CDR3 loop spans 14 amino acids. Germline V gene lookup returns CDR1 SQVTM and CDR2 ANQGSEA. Losses at the gene ends were 4 bases for V and 0 bases for J; bases not matched to a gene: 1.